One sample yielded the 10 T cell receptor beta chains listed below, sequenced in a study of shared clonotypes between healthy human individuals. Naive CD8 cells lacked CD45RO and underwent positive selection for CCR7, leaving out terminally differentiated effector memory CD45RA+ cells. Method: immunoSEQ multiplex PCR; TCRdb's copy keeps in-frame clones and lacks some. The table has more than 550,000 clones, 92% seen once. The sequenced material came from naive CD8+ T cells sorted from blood. The receptor source for this set is a man under 40 in good health.

V gene TRBV27 combines with J gene TRBJ2-2; D possibly matches TRBD1 or TRBD2 (7 bases each). The V gene's germline CDR1 is MNHEY and CDR2 SMNVEV (reference sequence). V was cut by 6 bases and J by 3 bases, with 17 bases left in between. The CDR3 is 16 residues long. The CDR3, as DNA: TGTGCCAGCAGGTCATCAGGGGGGGTATACACCGGGGAGCTGTTTTTT. It encodes CASRSSGGVYTGELFF.

The genes are TRBV5-5 and TRBJ2-7, with TRBD1 as a possible D gene (6 bases). The germline V and J ends were trimmed by 5 bases and 3 bases, with 18 bases remaining between them. Looked up from germline, CDR1 is SGHKS and CDR2 is YYEKEE (reference sequence). The CDR3 sequence is 15 residues long. CDR3 protein: CASSFFLQGNYEQYF. CDR3 coding DNA: TGTGCCAGCAGTTTTTTTTTACAGGGTAACTACGAGCAGTACTTC.

This chain joins TRBV10-3 and TRBJ1-4; D possibly corresponds to TRBD1 (5 bases). Germline V gene lookup returns CDR1 ENHRY and CDR2 SYGVKD. Trimming pared 3 bases from V and 7 bases from J, leaving 12 bases between. The CDR3 loop spans 14 amino acids. CDR3 nucleotides: TGTGCCATCAGTGACCGGGGCCTTGGTGAAAAACTGTTTTTT. Its protein product is CAISDRGLGEKLFF.

A single count supports this clone. The chain recombines TRBV15 with TRBJ2-2, with 8 bases lining up with TRBD2. The CDR3 has 15 amino acids. V shed 4 bases, J shed 4 bases, and the junction held 5 bases outside the gene matches. Germline CDR1 and CDR2: LNHNV and YYDKDF (reference sequence). The CDR3 loop is CATSKAGGSTGELFF. Written as DNA, the CDR3 is TGTGCCACCAGCAAGGCGGGAGGTAGCACCGGGGAGCTGTTTTTT.

The chain uses TRBV5-4 and TRBJ2-6; D not certain. Germline CDR1 is SGHNT and CDR2 is YYREEE (reference sequence). This CDR3 has 15 residues. Trimming took 0 bases from V and 1 from J, leaving 5 bases between them. CDR3 sequence (DNA): TGTGCCAGCAGCTTGGAGCGATCTGGGGCCAACGTCCTGACTTTC. This codes for CASSLERSGANVLTF.

The chain employs TRBV15 and TRBJ2-7; D tentatively reads TRBD1 or TRBD2 (5 bases each). The length of the CDR3 is 15 residues. Germline V gene data show CDR1 as LNHNV and CDR2 as YYDKDF (reference sequence). V lost 3 bases, J lost 0 bases, and 12 bases lay in between. In DNA, the CDR3 is TGTGCCACCAGCAGGGGGACCGATGCCTCCTACGAGCAGTACTTC. Translating it yields CATSRGTDASYEQYF.

V gene TRBV29-1 combines with J gene TRBJ2-2; no definite D call. The CDR3 is made up of 13 amino acids. Germline V gene lookup returns CDR1 SQVTM and CDR2 ANQGSEA. The V gene lost 4 bases and the J gene lost 0 bases, with 6 bases spanning the gap. CDR3 sequence (DNA): TGCAGCGTTGTATCGTCGAACACCGGGGAGCTGTTTTTT. It is translated as CSVVSSNTGELFF.

The chain combines TRBV9 with TRBJ2-7, with 8 bases fitting TRBD1. This CDR3 is built from 14 residues. Germline V gene sequence: CDR1 SGDLS, CDR2 YYNGEE. The junction had 6 bases not matched to a gene; V was cut back by 3 bases and J by 4 bases. This CDR3 is CASSATGGAYEQYF. DNA for the CDR3: TGTGCCAGCAGCGCCACAGGGGGTGCGTACGAGCAGTACTTC.

This chain connects TRBV7-9 to TRBJ2-7; TRBD2 matches at 7 bases. CDR3 length equals 14 residues. Germline V lookup: CDR1 SEHNR, CDR2 FQNEAQ (reference sequence). V trimming: 3 bases; J trimming: 2 bases; junction bases outside the gene matches: 4. The CDR3 sequence is CASSLVGRAYEQYF. The DNA of the CDR3 is TGTGCCAGCAGCTTGGTAGGGAGGGCCTACGAGCAGTACTTC.

For the CDR3, the DNA is TGCAGCGAGAGACAGGGGGGATTTTACAATGAGCAGTTCTTC. Translating it yields CSERQGGFYNEQFF. The gene calls are TRBV29-1 and TRBJ2-1; 9 bases fit TRBD1. The CDR3 is 14 amino acids. The trim removed 7 bases at V and 4 bases at J, leaving 8 bases unmatched. Germline-derived CDR1 and CDR2 are SQVTM and ANQGSEA.